Sequencing of this T cell receptor beta chain was carried out in a study of read filtering for tumor transcriptome and immune sequencing. Germline V gene data show CDR1 as SGHTA and CDR2 as FQGNSA. The CDR3 totals 15 residues. For this clonotype: One end of the junction does not line up with germline, which may come from a read error.

This library used around 400 ng RNA and molecular barcoded adaptors spanning alpha/delta and beta/gamma chains. TCRdb analysed the reads with MiXCR anew, one entry per CDR3 protein. The sample has 75,000 to 95,000 distinct CDR3 sequences, 20% to 25% seen once. The sequence derives from a donor at least 40 years old with multiple myeloma. Sequences were obtained from a population of CD138-negative cells sorted from bone marrow. This chain uses TRBV7-2 with TRBJ2-3, with D possibly TRBD2 on 6 matching bases. The CDR3 region has the DNA TGTGCCAGCAGCAAGGGACTGGGATCCACAGATACGCAGTGTTTT. It specifies CASSKGLGSTDTQCF.